This paragraph covers one TCR beta chain sequence. This sample is part of a study of blood T cell repertoires in COVID-19. The overall study: Acute and convalescent COVID-19 specimens originated in the United States, Italy and Spain. T cells, B-cell-depleted T cells, or PBMCs provided the cDNA or gDNA that served as material.

Under the authors' procedure: Quantification of nucleated cells was approximated via reference gene primer amplification. The data were produced by immunoSEQ multiplex PCR, yet TCRdb's version contains in-frame clones alone and is incomplete. The V and J calls and clone size come from that table; D and trimming were worked out from the DNA. Of about 71,000 clones listed, over 75% are singletons. This CDR3 has 15 residues. The V gene end was trimmed by 5 bases and the J gene end by 8 bases; junction bases not matched to a gene: 11. Germline values: CDR1 SGHNT, CDR2 YENEEA. J is TRBJ1-4 and V is TRBV11-3; 7 nucleotides align to TRBD1. Sequenced sample: peripheral blood. The sequence derives from a man aged 45 to 65 with acute or convalescent COVID-19. CDR3 residues: CASSPPTGMGEKLFF. The DNA for the CDR3 is TGTGCCAGCAGCCCTCCGACAGGGATGGGCGAAAAACTGTTTTTT.